The 25 T cell receptor beta chains in this list originate from one sample, sequenced in a study of cytomegalovirus exposure and HLA in healthy donors. PCR used 60 Vbeta primers and 13 Jbeta primers. Profiling relied on immunoSEQ multiplex PCR, and the TCRdb table lists in-frame clones only, not all of them. The sample has about 52,000 clones, 72% seen once. Sequencing input: PBMCs. These receptor sequences come from a woman in her forties or fifties in good health and CMV-seronegative.

The V gene is TRBV5-1, the J gene TRBJ2-1; 13 positions match TRBD2. Germline lookup yields CDR1 SGHRS and CDR2 YFSETQ. V lost 4 bases, J lost 4 bases, and 8 bases stayed unmatched. The CDR3 runs 17 residues. CDR3 nucleotides: TGCGCCAGCAGCCGGCCGGAACTAGCGGGAGGGTACAATGAGCAGTTCTTC. Translating gives CASSRPELAGGYNEQFF.

A note on this clone: The sample has other DNA sequences that encode this CDR3 too. The chain couples TRBV2 to TRBJ1-6; a weak D match, TRBD1 (6 bases). The V gene lost 1 base and the J gene lost 5 bases, with 9 bases spanning the gap. The V gene's germline CDR1 is SNHLY and CDR2 FYNNEI. This CDR3 spans 15 amino acids. In nucleotides, the CDR3 is TGTGCCAGCAGTGAAGACAGGGCAGATAATTCACCCCTCCACTTT. Translated, it gives CASSEDRADNSPLHF.

V gene TRBV5-1 combines with J gene TRBJ2-1, with 11 positions matching TRBD1. V shed 4 bases, J shed 0 bases, and the junction held 3 bases outside the gene matches. This CDR3 has 16 residues. Germline CDR1 is SGHRS and CDR2 is YFSETQ. CDR3 sequence reads: CASSPGTGGSYNEQFF. The DNA for the CDR3 is TGCGCCAGCAGCCCTGGGACAGGGGGCTCCTACAATGAGCAGTTCTTC.

V and J are TRBV5-1 and TRBJ2-5, with D possibly being TRBD2 (6 bases). This CDR3 comprises 13 residues. Per germline, CDR1 SGHRS and CDR2 YFSETQ. Trimming cost V 4 bases and J 1 base, with 8 bases left between them. CDR3 in amino acids: CASSTGVQETQYF. CDR3 DNA: TGCGCCAGCAGCACGGGAGTCCAAGAGACCCAGTACTTC.

V and J are TRBV28 and TRBJ2-1, with 10 nucleotides matching TRBD2. The trim removed 5 bases at V and 0 bases at J, leaving 7 bases unmatched. CDR1 and CDR2 from the germline V gene are MDHEN and SYDVKM. CDR3 length: 17 residues. CDR3 amino acids: CASSLPPSGSSYNEQFF. The CDR3, as DNA: TGTGCCAGCAGTCTCCCCCCTAGCGGGAGCTCCTACAATGAGCAGTTCTTC.

V is TRBV30 and J is TRBJ1-1, with TRBD1 identical over 7 bases. Germline trimming cut 0 bases from V and 6 bases from J; bases unmatched to any gene: 19. The CDR3 sequence is 18 residues long. Germline values: CDR1 GTSNPN, CDR2 SVGIG (reference sequence). The DNA for the CDR3 is TGTGCCTGGAGTGTACGTGGAGGGGGCGTATTTAGAGGCGCTGAAGCTTTCTTT. It is translated as CAWSVRGGGVFRGAEAFF. The whole variable domain, remainder taken from reference TRBV30 and TRBJ1-1, is SQTIHQWPATLVQPVGSPLSLECTVEGTSNPNLYWYRQAAGRGLQLLFYSVGIGQISSEVPQNLSASRPQDRQFILSSKKLLLSDSGFYLCAWSVRGGGVFRGAEAFFGQGTRLTVV.

The chain is built from TRBV6-4 and TRBJ2-3; 8 nucleotides align to TRBD2. The ends lost 3 bases at V and 3 bases at J; junction bases unmatched: 5. This CDR3 is built from 15 residues. Germline CDR1 is MRHNA and CDR2 is SNTAGT. The CDR3 coding sequence is TGTGCCAGCAGTGAACAAGCGGGAGAAACAGATACGCAGTATTTT. It codes for CASSEQAGETDTQYF.

The chain has TRBV18 and TRBJ1-3; D unresolved. This CDR3 region has 15 residues. Trimming shortened V by 6 bases and J by 4 bases, and 16 bases separated the two germline ends. Germline CDR1 is KGHSH and CDR2 is LQKENI. The CDR3 nucleotides are TGTGCCAGCTCCGAGGGTTGGAGCTCCGGAAACACCATATATTTT. It encodes CASSEGWSSGNTIYF.

This clone was recorded only once. V is TRBV6-5 and J is TRBJ2-2; TRBD2 might be the D (6 bases). Trimming took off 4 bases at V and 4 bases at J, with 13 bases between the two ends. Germline loops: CDR1 MNHEY, CDR2 SVGAGI. This CDR3 spans 15 amino acids. CDR3 nucleotide sequence: TGTGCCAGCAGTTCGGAGGGAGGAGGCACCGGGGAGCTGTTTTTT. The encoded protein is CASSSEGGGTGELFF.

V gene TRBV25-1 combines with J gene TRBJ2-3, with a possible D match to TRBD1 (7 bases). The CDR3 extends over 13 amino acids. Deletions cut 3 bases from V and 7 bases from J, with 11 bases between. Germline V gives CDR1 MGHDK, CDR2 SYGVNS. DNA of the CDR3: TGTGCCAGCAGTGACCCAGGGGGGTATACGCAGTATTTT. This translates into CASSDPGGYTQYF.

This rearrangement joins TRBV30 to TRBJ2-3; possible D gene TRBD1, 6 bases. This CDR3 is built from 18 residues. The V end was cut by 0 bases, the J end by 3 bases, with 22 bases between. CDR1 and CDR2 from the germline V gene are GTSNPN and SVGIG (reference sequence). The CDR3 DNA reads as TGTGCCTGGAGTGTGGGGGCCATGGGACGGAGGTCAACAGATACGCAGTATTTT. Translating gives CAWSVGAMGRRSTDTQYF.

J is TRBJ2-5 and V is TRBV30; a weak D match, TRBD1 (5 bases). Germline CDR1 GTSNPN, CDR2 SVGIG (reference sequence). V lost 0 bases, J lost 1 base, and 6 bases lay in between. There are 13 residues in the CDR3. This chain's CDR3 is CAWSVDSQETQYF. For the CDR3, the DNA is TGTGCCTGGAGTGTCGACAGCCAAGAGACCCAGTACTTC.

The gene calls are TRBV29-1 and TRBJ2-2; 12 bases agree with TRBD1. The CDR3 extends over 14 amino acids. Germline V gene data show CDR1 as SQVTM and CDR2 as ANQGSEA. Unmatched junction bases numbered 6, after V lost 6 bases and J lost 7 bases. The CDR3 bases are TGCAGCGTGAGGGGGACAGGGGGCGTCGGGGAGCTGTTTTTT. Translating it yields CSVRGTGGVGELFF.

This chain uses TRBV2 with TRBJ1-6; 7 bases fit TRBD1. CDR3 length equals 13 residues. The V gene's germline CDR1 is SNHLY and CDR2 FYNNEI. V shed 7 bases and J 10 bases; nucleotides not matched to a gene: 7. The CDR3 DNA follows: TGTGCCAGCACCGACAGGGATCGGTCACCCCTCCACTTT. The encoded protein is CASTDRDRSPLHF.

This clone was seen just once. The V call is TRBV19, the J call TRBJ2-3, with TRBD2 identical over 8 bases. Germline V gives CDR1 LNHDA, CDR2 SQIVND (reference sequence). V was pared by 5 bases and J by 0 bases, with 16 bases of the junction left unmatched. The CDR3 totals 19 residues. Here the CDR3 DNA reads TGTGCCAGTAGTCCTCCACCAGCGGGAGTGGGCTTTAGCACAGATACGCAGTATTTT. It encodes CASSPPPAGVGFSTDTQYF.

The chain couples TRBV30 to TRBJ1-2, with 8 positions matching TRBD1. Looked up from germline, CDR1 is GTSNPN and CDR2 is SVGIG (reference sequence). The CDR3 consists of 14 residues. Trimming at V came to 5 bases and at J to 1 base, leaving 6 bases not matched to a gene. CDR3 loop: CAWAPTGVNYGYTF. The CDR3 nucleotides are TGTGCCTGGGCGCCGACAGGGGTTAACTATGGCTACACCTTC.

The V gene is TRBV7-2, the J gene TRBJ1-2, with D maybe TRBD1 (5 bases). V lost 8 bases and J 0 bases, leaving 19 bases between the germline ends. Germline-derived CDR1 and CDR2 are SGHTA and FQGNSA. This CDR3 region has 16 residues. DNA of the CDR3: TGTGCCAGCTCCCCGGGACTGTCGATCTCTAACTATGGCTACACCTTC. Translating it yields CASSPGLSISNYGYTF. Variable domain in full (rest from reference TRBV7-2 and TRBJ1-2): GAGVSQSPSNKVTEKGKDVELRCDPISGHTALYWYRQSLGQGLEFLIYFQGNSAPDKSGLPSDRFSAERTGGSVSTLTIQRTQQEDSAVYLCASSPGLSISNYGYTFGSGTRLTVV.

The chain couples TRBV7-2 to TRBJ1-1; maybe TRBD1 (5 bases). Trimming left V 3 bases short and J 6 bases short, with 11 bases between. Germline CDR1 reads SGHTA; CDR2 reads FQGNSA. This CDR3 region has 13 residues. The CDR3 nucleotides read TGTGCCAGCAGCTTTCGCAGGGCCCCTGAAGCTTTCTTT. Translation: CASSFRRAPEAFF. The variable domain in full, with the rest retrieved from reference TRBV7-2 and TRBJ1-1, is GAGVSQSPSNKVTEKGKDVELRCDPISGHTALYWYRQSLGQGLEFLIYFQGNSAPDKSGLPSDRFSAERTGGSVSTLTIQRTQQEDSAVYLCASSFRRAPEAFFGQGTRLTVV.

This chain uses TRBV5-1 with TRBJ1-4, with a weak D call TRBD1 (6 bases). The germline CDR1 and CDR2 sequences are SGHRS and YFSETQ. Trimming cost V 4 bases and J 3 bases, with 16 bases left between them. The CDR3 contains 16 residues. DNA for the CDR3: TGCGCCAGCAGCGCCGATTTGGACAGCTCTAATGAAAAACTGTTTTTT. Protein sequence: CASSADLDSSNEKLFF. The full variable domain, completed using reference TRBV5-1 and TRBJ1-4, is KAGVTQTPRYLIKTRGQQVTLSCSPISGHRSVSWYQQTPGQGLQFLFEYFSETQRNKGNFPGRFSGRQFSNSRSEMNVSTLELGDSALYLCASSADLDSSNEKLFFGSGTQLSVL.

The chain employs TRBV7-8 and TRBJ1-5; D unresolved. The CDR3 is 17 residues long. V dropped 7 bases and J dropped 0 bases, with 19 bases sitting between them. Germline V gives CDR1 SGHVS, CDR2 FQNEAQ. In nucleotides, the CDR3 is TGTGCCAGCACCGCAGGAACTGCAAGGTTTAGCAATCAGCCCCAGCATTTT. Its protein product is CASTAGTARFSNQPQHF.

V is TRBV5-5 and J is TRBJ1-2; D uncertain. Germline V gene sequence: CDR1 SGHKS, CDR2 YYEKEE (reference sequence). The CDR3 contains 14 residues. Trimming pared 2 bases from V and 2 bases from J, leaving 10 bases between. CDR3 sequence (DNA): TGTGCCAGCAGCTTTTCCTCGGAGAACTATGGCTACACCTTC. Protein sequence: CASSFSSENYGYTF.

Here the CDR3 reads CSVMDKPYEQYF. The CDR3 coding sequence is TGCAGCGTCATGGACAAACCATACGAGCAGTACTTC. The V call is TRBV29-1, the J call TRBJ2-7, with a possible D match to TRBD1 (5 bases). Trimming removed 6 bases from V and 4 bases from J, with 13 bases in between. The germline CDR1 and CDR2 sequences are SQVTM and ANQGSEA. The CDR3 has 12 amino acids.

There are a few counts of this clone. This chain joins TRBV5-6 and TRBJ1-1, with 7 bases fitting TRBD1. The germline V gene encodes CDR1 SGHDT and CDR2 YYEEEE. V dropped 3 bases and J dropped 1; count of bases not matched to a gene: 3. The CDR3 loop spans 14 amino acids. In DNA form, the CDR3 reads TGTGCCAGCAGCTCCCCAGGGGGGAACACTGAAGCTTTCTTT. Protein product: CASSSPGGNTEAFF.

The chain uses TRBV6-5 and TRBJ2-1; 7 positions match TRBD2. V lost 2 bases and J lost 8; bases outside the gene matches: 9. Germline CDR1 is MNHEY and CDR2 is SVGAGI. CDR3 size: 15 residues. The CDR3 reads CASSYGAGEVYEQFF. CDR3 nucleotides: TGTGCCAGCAGTTACGGGGCGGGAGAGGTATATGAGCAGTTCTTC.

In its sample, this clone was seen once. This chain links TRBV7-2 with TRBJ2-3, with TRBD1 matching over 9 bases. This CDR3 is built from 15 residues. Unmatched junction bases numbered 9, after V lost 5 bases and J lost 6 bases. Germline loops: CDR1 SGHTA, CDR2 FQGNSA. CDR3 nucleotide sequence: TGTGCCAGCAGCGGACAGGGGATCTCTAGTGATACGCAGTATTTT. Its protein product is CASSGQGISSDTQYF.